A selection of T cell receptor beta chains follows, all from one sample in a study of shared clonotypes between healthy human individuals. Profiling relied on immunoSEQ multiplex PCR, and the TCRdb table lists in-frame clones only, not all of them. The sample records hundreds of thousands of clones, around 95% being singletons. Sequencing input: naive CD8+ T cells sorted from blood. These receptors all stem from a woman in her thirties in good health. Each CDR3 is given with its conserved first and last residue. The order of the fields is D gene, clone size, J gene, V gene, CDR3 DNA, CDR3 protein. The D gene is left open where the match is weak. For some rows the clone size is stated as once, few or many, or as a class when expanded; others skip it.

D: -; size: -; J: TRBJ2-3; V: TRBV9; DNA: TGTGCCAGCAGCGCCACTAGAACTGATACGCAGTATTTT; CDR3: CASSATRTDTQYF
D: -; size: -; J: TRBJ2-7; V: TRBV7-2; DNA: TGTGCCAGCAGCTTAGAAGGGGTACCTACCTACGAGCAGTACTTC; CDR3: CASSLEGVPTYEQYF
D: -; size: -; J: TRBJ2-1; V: TRBV27; DNA: TGTGCCAGCAGTTTATTTGCCAGCTCCTACAATGAGCAGTTCTTC; CDR3: CASSLFASSYNEQFF
D: -; size: -; J: TRBJ1-5; V: TRBV19; DNA: TGTGCCAGTAGTTTAACGACCGTTTATAGCAATCAGCCCCAGCATTTT; CDR3: CASSLTTVYSNQPQHF
D: -; size: once; J: TRBJ2-7; V: TRBV28; DNA: TGTGCCAGCGGAAGCCTCAGATCGAGCGCGGGCGGGGCGCAGTACTTC; CDR3: CASGSLRSSAGGAQYF
D: -; size: -; J: TRBJ1-5; V: TRBV2; DNA: TGTGCCAGCAGCGAACGAGGGGCCCGGGTTCAGCCCCAGCATTTT; CDR3: CASSERGARVQPQHF
D: -; size: -; J: TRBJ2-2; V: TRBV6-1; DNA: TGTGCCAGCAGCGCCATGGGGGGACCCGGGGAGCTGTTTTTT; CDR3: CASSAMGGPGELFF
D: -; size: -; J: TRBJ2-1; V: TRBV7-9; DNA: TGTGCCAGCAGAACCGGGGCCGTTGAGCAGTTCTTC; CDR3: CASRTGAVEQFF
D: -; size: -; J: TRBJ1-5; V: TRBV7-9; DNA: TGTGCTGTAGACCAGCCCCAGCATTTT; CDR3: CAVDQPQHF
D: -; size: -; J: TRBJ1-5; V: TRBV7-2; DNA: TGTGCCAGCAGCCCCGGGGCTTATAGCAATCAGCCCCAGCATTTT; CDR3: CASSPGAYSNQPQHF
D: -; size: -; J: TRBJ1-1; V: TRBV19; DNA: TGTGCCAGTATGTTGGGTACCCAGGGAGCTTTCTTT; CDR3: CASMLGTQGAFF
D: -; size: -; J: TRBJ2-7; V: TRBV28; DNA: TGTGCCAGCAGTTTTTCCAGGGCCTACGAGCAGTACTTC; CDR3: CASSFSRAYEQYF
D: -; size: -; J: TRBJ1-6; V: TRBV2; DNA: TGTGCCAGCACCGATGCTGGGGGCGGTTTGAATTCACCCCTCCACTTT; CDR3: CASTDAGGGLNSPLHF
D: TRBD2; size: -; J: TRBJ2-7; V: TRBV13; DNA: TGTGCCAGCAGCCCGGGACTAGCGGCTTACGAGCAGTACTTC; CDR3: CASSPGLAAYEQYF
D: TRBD2; size: -; J: TRBJ2-2; V: TRBV19; DNA: TGTGCCAGTAGCCCCAGACTAGCGGGAGTGTGGGAGCTGTTTTTT; CDR3: CASSPRLAGVWELFF
D: TRBD2; size: -; J: TRBJ2-7; V: TRBV10-2; DNA: TGCGCCAGCACTGGACTAGCGGATAGGAGCTCCTACGAGCAGTACTTC; CDR3: CASTGLADRSSYEQYF
D: -; size: -; J: TRBJ2-1; V: TRBV2; DNA: TGTGCCAGCAGTGAAGGAAGCCATGGACGGAGCTCCTACAATGAGCAGTTCTTC; CDR3: CASSEGSHGRSSYNEQFF
D: TRBD1; size: -; J: TRBJ2-7; V: TRBV9; DNA: TGTGCCAGCAGCGTAGCAGGGGGCCACGAGCAGTACTTC; CDR3: CASSVAGGHEQYF
D: -; size: -; J: TRBJ1-5; V: TRBV5-1; DNA: TGCGCCAGCAGCTTGGATTTGGGAGATCAGCCCCAGCATTTT; CDR3: CASSLDLGDQPQHF
D: TRBD1; size: -; J: TRBJ2-2; V: TRBV27; DNA: TGTGCCAGCAGTCCGGGGCAGGGGGCAAATGGGGAGCTGTTTTTT; CDR3: CASSPGQGANGELFF
D: TRBD2; size: few; J: TRBJ2-2; V: TRBV5-6; DNA: TGTGCCAGCAGCCTAGGGACTAGCGACTACACCGGGGAGCTGTTTTTT; CDR3: CASSLGTSDYTGELFF
D: -; size: -; J: TRBJ2-7; V: TRBV19; DNA: TGTGCCAGCAGCGCGGGTCACGACGAGCAGTACTTC; CDR3: CASSAGHDEQYF